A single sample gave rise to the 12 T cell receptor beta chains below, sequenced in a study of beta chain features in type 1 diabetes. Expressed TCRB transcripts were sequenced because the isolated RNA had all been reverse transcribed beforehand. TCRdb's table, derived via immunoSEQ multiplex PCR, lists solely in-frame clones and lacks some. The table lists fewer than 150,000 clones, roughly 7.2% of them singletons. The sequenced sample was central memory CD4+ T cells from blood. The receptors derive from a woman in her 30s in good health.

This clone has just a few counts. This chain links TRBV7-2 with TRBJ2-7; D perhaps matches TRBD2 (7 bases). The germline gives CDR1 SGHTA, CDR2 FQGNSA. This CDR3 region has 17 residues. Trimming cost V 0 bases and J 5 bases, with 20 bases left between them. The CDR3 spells CASSLAEGGGPQDEQYF. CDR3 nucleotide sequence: TGTGCCAGCAGCTTAGCTGAGGGAGGGGGACCCCAGGACGAGCAGTACTTC.

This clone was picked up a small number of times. DNA for the CDR3: TGTGCCAGCGGGGCTCGGCCTTCCTACGAGCAGTACTTC. It translates to CASGARPSYEQYF. The chain recombines TRBV28 with TRBJ2-7; D might be TRBD1 (5 bases). CDR3 length: 13 residues. Between the trimmed V and J ends, which lost 8 bases and 1 base, there was a span of 12 bases. Per germline, CDR1 MDHEN and CDR2 SYDVKM.

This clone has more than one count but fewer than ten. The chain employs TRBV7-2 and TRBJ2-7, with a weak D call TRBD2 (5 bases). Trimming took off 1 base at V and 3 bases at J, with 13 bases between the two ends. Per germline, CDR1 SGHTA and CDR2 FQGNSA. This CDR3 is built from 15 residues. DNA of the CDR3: TGTGCCAGCAGCTTAGAGGGCGGGTACCTCTACGAGCAGTACTTC. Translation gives CASSLEGGYLYEQYF.

The CDR3 DNA follows: TGTGCCAGTAGTAAGGGGGGGCAGGGAACCTACGAGCAGTACTTC. Translating it yields CASSKGGQGTYEQYF. The chain couples TRBV19 to TRBJ2-7, with a possible D match to TRBD2 (7 bases). The CDR3 covers 15 residues. Trimming took 4 bases from V and 2 from J, leaving 15 bases between them. Germline assignment: CDR1 LNHDA and CDR2 SQIVND (reference sequence).

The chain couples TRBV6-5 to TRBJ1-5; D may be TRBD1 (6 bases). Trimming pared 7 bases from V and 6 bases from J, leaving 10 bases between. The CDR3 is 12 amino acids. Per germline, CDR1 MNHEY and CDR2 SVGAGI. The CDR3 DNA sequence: TGTGCCAGCAAGACAGGAATTCAGCCCCAGCATTTT. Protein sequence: CASKTGIQPQHF.

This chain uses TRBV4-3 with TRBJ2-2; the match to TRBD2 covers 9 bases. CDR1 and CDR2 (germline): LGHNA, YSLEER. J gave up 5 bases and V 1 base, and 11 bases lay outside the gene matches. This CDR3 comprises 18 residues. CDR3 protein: CASSQVPGGRAGTGELFF. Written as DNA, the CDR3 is TGCGCCAGCAGCCAAGTCCCTGGCGGGAGGGCGGGGACCGGGGAGCTGTTTTTT.

The CDR3 protein is CASSPRTRSNEQFF. The CDR3 DNA reads as TGTGCCAGCAGCCCCAGGACTAGATCAAATGAGCAGTTCTTC. The chain carries TRBV27 and TRBJ2-1; 7 bases map to TRBD2. The V gene's germline CDR1 is MNHEY and CDR2 SMNVEV (reference sequence). This CDR3 is 14 amino acids long. Germline trimming cut 6 bases from V and 7 bases from J; bases unmatched to any gene: 9.

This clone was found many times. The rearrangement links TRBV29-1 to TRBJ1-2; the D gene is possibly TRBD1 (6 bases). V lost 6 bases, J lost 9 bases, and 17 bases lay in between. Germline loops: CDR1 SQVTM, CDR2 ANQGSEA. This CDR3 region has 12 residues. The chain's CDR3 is CSVDWGGLSYTF. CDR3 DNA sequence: TGCAGCGTGGACTGGGGGGGGCTTAGCTACACCTTC.

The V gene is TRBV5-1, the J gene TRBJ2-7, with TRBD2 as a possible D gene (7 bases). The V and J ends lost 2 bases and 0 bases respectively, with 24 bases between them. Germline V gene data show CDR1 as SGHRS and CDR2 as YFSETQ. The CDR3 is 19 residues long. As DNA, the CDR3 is TGCGCCAGCAGCTTCAGGACAGCGACCTCAGCGGGAAACTCCTACGAGCAGTACTTC. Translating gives CASSFRTATSAGNSYEQYF.

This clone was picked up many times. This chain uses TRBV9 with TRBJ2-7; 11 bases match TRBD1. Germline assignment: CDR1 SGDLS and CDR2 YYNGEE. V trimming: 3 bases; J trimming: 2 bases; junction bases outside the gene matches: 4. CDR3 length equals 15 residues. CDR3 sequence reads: CASSAGTGGTYEQYF. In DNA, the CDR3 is TGTGCCAGCAGCGCGGGGACAGGGGGAACCTACGAGCAGTACTTC. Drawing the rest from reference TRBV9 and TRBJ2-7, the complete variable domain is DSGVTQTPKHLITATGQRVTLRCSPRSGDLSVYWYQQSLDQGLQFLIQYYNGEERAKGNILERFSAQQFPDLHSELNLSSLELGDSALYFCASSAGTGGTYEQYFGPGTRLTVT.

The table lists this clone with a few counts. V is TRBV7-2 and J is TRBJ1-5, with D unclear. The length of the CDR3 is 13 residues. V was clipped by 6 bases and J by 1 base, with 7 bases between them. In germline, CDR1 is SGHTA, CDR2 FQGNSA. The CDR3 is CASSGQSNQPQHF. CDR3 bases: TGTGCCAGCAGTGGGCAGAGCAATCAGCCCCAGCATTTT.

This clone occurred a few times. CDR3 DNA sequence: TGTGCCAGGGAGGCCGGATCGCGGGGGAACACCGGGGAGCTGTTTTTT. Protein product: CAREAGSRGNTGELFF. This sequence joins TRBV7-9 and TRBJ2-2, with D perhaps matching TRBD2 (6 bases). This CDR3 region has 16 residues. V lost 9 bases to trimming and J lost 1 base, with 18 bases between them. Germline V gene data show CDR1 as SEHNR and CDR2 as FQNEAQ (reference sequence).